This entry is about one T cell receptor beta chain. No antigen is known for it. The primer mix had 60 Vbeta and 13 Jbeta primers. Sequencing was performed with immunoSEQ multiplex PCR; in TCRdb, only in-frame clones are kept and a portion is missing. The sample lists hundreds of thousands of clones, roughly 80% occurring once. The entry originates in a study of cytomegalovirus exposure and HLA in healthy donors. Findings of the study overall: Compared with the roughly 700-donor mean, an Asian-associated ancestry cluster reportedly had fewer N-insertions, according to a later analysis. In a later analysis, a missense DCLRE1C variant was linked to TCR beta V- and J-gene trimming.

Sequencing was performed on PBMCs. The TCR sequence derives from a man between 25 and 39 years old in good health and CMV-seronegative.

CDR3 in amino acids: CASSRSGGNTGELFF. DNA of the CDR3: TGTGCCAGCAGTCGTAGCGGGGGGAACACCGGGGAGCTGTTTTTT. The rearrangement links TRBV28 to TRBJ2-2, with TRBD2 matching 9 bases. The CDR3 contains 15 residues. J was trimmed by 1 base and V by 5 bases; bases with no gene match: 2. Germline loops: CDR1 MDHEN, CDR2 SYDVKM. The whole variable domain, remainder taken from reference TRBV28 and TRBJ2-2, is DVKVTQSSRYLVKRTGEKVFLECVQDMDHENMFWYRQDPGLGLRLIYFSYDVKMKEKGDIPEGYSVSREKKERFSLILESASTNQTSMYLCASSRSGGNTGELFFGEGSRLTVL.